This passage covers 23 T cell receptor beta chains from one sample sequenced in a study of radiotherapy plus CTLA-4 blockade in lung cancer (dated by TCRdb to 2017 to 2018). Library prep was done by the immunoSEQ multiplex PCR assay. Imported from immuneACCESS, the table was reduced by TCRdb to in-frame sequences with V and J called. These copies leave out some clones; in studies compared against another copy, an unresolved V gene accounts for under half, and the cause of the remainder is not known. For this sample there are about 59,000 clones; around 68% appear just once. The top ten hold approximately 8.6% of the sample. The sequencing here drew on peripheral blood, taken from a patient treated with radiotherapy plus ipilimumab. Receptors were obtained from a human donor with non-small cell lung cancer whose response to radiotherapy plus ipilimumab could not be evaluated.

This sequence joins TRBV5-5 and TRBJ2-5, with TRBD1 matching 9 bases. CDR1 and CDR2 from the germline V gene are SGHKS and YYEKEE (reference sequence). With V trimmed by 4 bases and J by 3 bases, 4 bases remained unmatched. The CDR3 runs to 14 residues. This CDR3 is CASSRTGGEETQYF. CDR3 sequence (DNA): TGTGCCAGCAGCCGTACAGGGGGCGAAGAGACCCAGTACTTC.

This chain uses TRBV11-2 with TRBJ2-7, with D unresolved. Germline V gene lookup returns CDR1 SGHAT and CDR2 FQNNGV. V lost 1 base and J 4 bases, leaving 11 bases between the germline ends. The CDR3 runs to 14 residues. Here the CDR3 reads CASSLGRRVYEQYF. Here the CDR3 DNA reads TGTGCCAGCAGCTTAGGTCGTCGAGTTTACGAGCAGTACTTC.

The chain carries TRBV6-5 and TRBJ2-7; maybe TRBD2 (5 bases). CDR1 MNHEY and CDR2 SVGAGI come from the germline V gene. Trimming pared 7 bases from V and 2 bases from J, leaving 18 bases between. There are 15 residues in the CDR3. In nucleotides, the CDR3 is TGTGCCAGCACCCCCTCCGCGGGTACCCCCTACGAGCAGTACTTC. Residues: CASTPSAGTPYEQYF.

V usage is TRBV6-5 and J usage is TRBJ2-2, with 7 nucleotides matching TRBD2. After removal of 11 bases from V and 5 bases from J, the junction contained 14 bases not matched to a gene. The CDR3 has 15 amino acids. Germline values: CDR1 MNHEY, CDR2 SVGAGI. This chain's CDR3 is CACRSGLGATGELFF. In DNA form, the CDR3 reads TGTGCCTGTCGATCAGGACTAGGGGCAACCGGGGAGCTGTTTTTT.

The chain joins TRBV11-3 to TRBJ2-7; 8 positions match TRBD1. CDR3 size: 16 residues. From germline, CDR1 is SGHNT and CDR2 YENEEA. The ends lost 8 bases at V and 4 bases at J; junction bases unmatched: 16. The DNA for the CDR3 is TGTGCCAGCTCCACCCCGAGGGGACAGGTTTTTTACGAGCAGTACTTC. Protein sequence: CASSTPRGQVFYEQYF.

The rearrangement joins TRBV5-5 to TRBJ2-2; 9 nucleotides align to TRBD1. The length of the CDR3 is 14 residues. The germline V gene has CDR1 SGHKS and CDR2 YYEKEE (reference sequence). The J segment lost 3 bases and the V segment lost 3 bases, leaving 0 bases of the junction unmatched. CDR3 residues: CASSWTGDTGELFF. CDR3 bases: TGTGCCAGCAGCTGGACAGGGGACACCGGGGAGCTGTTTTTT.

This clone came up a few times. The V call is TRBV5-6, the J call TRBJ2-6; D unclear. Trimming shortened V by 0 bases and J by 0 bases, and 4 bases separated the two germline ends. Germline lookup yields CDR1 SGHDT and CDR2 YYEEEE. There are 15 residues in the CDR3. CDR3 nucleotide sequence: TGTGCCAGCAGCTTGGTGAGCTCTGGGGCCAACGTCCTGACTTTC. Translation: CASSLVSSGANVLTF.

The V gene is TRBV30, the J gene TRBJ1-1; tentative D call: TRBD1 (6 bases). Trimming stripped 3 bases from V and 6 bases from J, with 14 bases between. There are 13 residues in the CDR3. Germline V gene lookup returns CDR1 GTSNPN and CDR2 SVGIG (reference sequence). The CDR3 nucleotides are TGTGCCTGGAGCGGTTGGGGGGGGCCTGAAGCTTTCTTT. Translated: CAWSGWGGPEAFF. Full variable domain (missing parts from reference TRBV30 and TRBJ1-1): SQTIHQWPATLVQPVGSPLSLECTVEGTSNPNLYWYRQAAGRGLQLLFYSVGIGQISSEVPQNLSASRPQDRQFILSSKKLLLSDSGFYLCAWSGWGGPEAFFGQGTRLTVV.

The chain carries TRBV5-1 and TRBJ2-1; tentatively, D is TRBD2 (5 bases). CDR3 size: 13 residues. Trimming left V 4 bases short and J 9 bases short, with 14 bases between. Germline loops: CDR1 SGHRS, CDR2 YFSETQ. CDR3 protein: CASSLDLRGEQFF. The CDR3 coding sequence is TGCGCCAGCAGCCTGGATCTCCGGGGTGAGCAGTTCTTC.

The chain employs TRBV6-1 and TRBJ1-2; 8 positions match TRBD1. V was clipped by 0 bases and J by 3 bases; unmatched bases: 12. Looked up from germline, CDR1 is MNHNS and CDR2 is SASEGT. There are 18 residues in the CDR3. CDR3: CASSEAVMTGDRDYGYTF. The CDR3 nucleotides read TGTGCCAGCAGTGAAGCTGTTATGACAGGGGATAGGGACTATGGCTACACCTTC.

This clone was recorded a few times. The chain combines TRBV2 with TRBJ1-4; possibly TRBD1 for D (5 bases). Per germline, CDR1 SNHLY and CDR2 FYNNEI. The V end was cut by 5 bases, the J end by 4 bases, with 8 bases between. The CDR3 length is 13 residues. CDR3 amino acids: CASSWGFNEKLFF. The CDR3 bases are TGTGCCAGCAGTTGGGGCTTTAATGAAAAACTGTTTTTT.

This chain links TRBV27 with TRBJ2-3; D remains ambiguous. Germline CDR1 and CDR2: MNHEY and SMNVEV (reference sequence). The CDR3 is made up of 19 amino acids. Trimming shortened V by 7 bases and J by 4 bases, and 30 bases separated the two germline ends. In DNA, the CDR3 is TGTGCCAGCATCCTCCGACTCCGTAGAGGTGTAGGTGGCCCAGATACGCAGTATTTT. Amino acids: CASILRLRRGVGGPDTQYF.

The chain couples TRBV5-1 to TRBJ2-5; 12 bases fit TRBD1. Germline trimming cut 4 bases from V and 2 bases from J; bases unmatched to any gene: 12. The CDR3 is 18 residues long. Germline CDR1 SGHRS, CDR2 YFSETQ. The CDR3: CASSNRDRGQREQETQYF. CDR3 nucleotide sequence: TGCGCCAGCAGCAACCGGGACAGGGGGCAGCGGGAGCAAGAGACCCAGTACTTC. Based on the CDR3 plus reference TRBV5-1 and TRBJ2-5, the full variable domain is KAGVTQTPRYLIKTRGQQVTLSCSPISGHRSVSWYQQTPGQGLQFLFEYFSETQRNKGNFPGRFSGRQFSNSRSEMNVSTLELGDSALYLCASSNRDRGQREQETQYFGPGTRLLVL.

The chain has TRBV28 and TRBJ1-6; D call uncertain. Germline CDR1 reads MDHEN; CDR2 reads SYDVKM. The CDR3 is 12 residues long. Trimming removed 9 bases at V and 7 bases at J, with 10 bases between. CDR3 nucleotide sequence: TGTGCCAGAGGACTGGGGAATTCACCCCTCCACTTT. It specifies CARGLGNSPLHF.

This clone was seen many times. The chain has TRBV9 and TRBJ1-4; 7 nucleotides line up with TRBD1. The V segment lost 4 bases and the J segment 0 bases; nucleotides outside the gene matches: 15. The CDR3 covers 19 residues. From germline, CDR1 is SGDLS and CDR2 YYNGEE. The CDR3 protein is CASSSRQGYPSATNEKLFF. The CDR3 nucleotides are TGTGCCAGCAGCTCTCGACAGGGCTACCCCTCTGCAACTAATGAAAAACTGTTTTTT.

Only a few counts were recorded for this clone. The chain links TRBV7-2 to TRBJ1-1, with D possibly being TRBD1 (5 bases). V was shortened by 1 base and J by 14 bases, with 11 bases between the two germline ends. The CDR3 covers 11 residues. In germline, CDR1 is SGHTA, CDR2 FQGNSA. CDR3 DNA: TGTGCCAGCAGCTTAGGAGGCGACAGATTCTTT. As protein: CASSLGGDRFF.

The V gene is TRBV7-2, the J gene TRBJ1-5, with unresolved D. The V end was cut by 1 base, the J end by 0 bases, with 10 bases between. Germline V gene sequence: CDR1 SGHTA, CDR2 FQGNSA. CDR3 length: 16 amino acids. The CDR3 spells CASSLGTPYSNQPQHF. DNA of the CDR3: TGTGCCAGCAGCTTAGGAACCCCCTATAGCAATCAGCCCCAGCATTTT.

V gene TRBV13 combines with J gene TRBJ1-3; 10 nucleotides match TRBD1. The CDR3 consists of 15 residues. Germline-derived CDR1 and CDR2 are PRHDT and FYEKMQ (reference sequence). V lost 2 bases to trimming and J lost 4 bases; unmatched junction nucleotides: 2. CDR3 DNA sequence: TGTGCCAGCAGCTTATGGGACAGGGGAGGAAACACCATATATTTT. Its protein is CASSLWDRGGNTIYF.

The CDR3 nucleotides are TGTGCCAGCAGCTCCCTAGGGACAGGGGAAGAGACCCAGTACTTC. It is translated as CASSSLGTGEETQYF. J is TRBJ2-5 and V is TRBV7-2; TRBD1 matches at 10 bases. This CDR3 has 15 amino acids. Unmatched junction bases numbered 5, after V lost 4 bases and J lost 3 bases. Germline values: CDR1 SGHTA, CDR2 FQGNSA.

V usage is TRBV18 and J usage is TRBJ2-7, with 8 bases lining up with TRBD1. This CDR3 is built from 14 residues. With V trimmed by 2 bases and J by 4 bases, 4 bases remained unmatched. Germline values: CDR1 KGHSH, CDR2 LQKENI. CDR3: CASSPNRGSYEQYF. In DNA form, the CDR3 reads TGTGCCAGCTCACCAAACAGGGGGAGTTACGAGCAGTACTTC.

Only a few counts were recorded for this clone. The V gene is TRBV5-4, the J gene TRBJ2-5; tentative D call: TRBD1 (6 bases). The CDR3 covers 13 residues. The V end was cut by 4 bases, the J end by 11 bases, with 18 bases between. Germline CDR1 SGHNT, CDR2 YYREEE (reference sequence). The CDR3 here is CASSIQGLWEQYF. In DNA form, the CDR3 reads TGTGCCAGCAGCATACAGGGTTTATGGGAGCAGTACTTC.

This clone was seen just once. The chain couples TRBV6-6 to TRBJ2-7; D is unclear. This CDR3 is 13 amino acids long. Germline V gene lookup returns CDR1 MNHNY and CDR2 SVGAGI (reference sequence). Trimming took 6 bases from V and 0 from J, leaving 9 bases between them. The CDR3 spells CASRESSSYEQYF. DNA of the CDR3: TGTGCCAGCAGAGAGAGTAGCTCCTACGAGCAGTACTTC.

The chain recombines TRBV11-3 with TRBJ1-4; D not certain. The CDR3 extends over 14 amino acids. V was shortened by 3 bases and J by 5 bases, with 10 bases between the two germline ends. The germline gives CDR1 SGHNT, CDR2 YENEEA. Here the CDR3 reads CASSFGGINEKLFF. In DNA, the CDR3 is TGTGCCAGCAGCTTCGGCGGAATAAATGAAAAACTGTTTTTT.